The 18 T cell receptor beta chains presented below share a single source sample, sequenced in a study of post-analysis software for immune sequencing data. Points from the study as a whole: Relative to controls, patients had five TRBV segments at higher frequency, with TRBV5-6, TRBV5-1 and TRBV20-1 among these.

Their antigens remain unidentified. Libraries were made from TCR beta cDNA, and they carried unique molecular identifiers. TCRdb independently ran MiXCR on the PCR reads; one entry per CDR3 protein. The sample yields about 500,000 distinct CDR3 sequences, 45% seen once. Sequenced input: blood. The receptors originated from a girl under 18 with multiple sclerosis.

About this clonotype itself: This may be a read error: a much more frequent sequence differs by one nucleotide. The gene calls are TRBV5-1 and TRBJ2-1; unclear D gene. V lost 2 bases to trimming and J lost 5 bases, with 11 bases between them. Germline CDR1 reads SGHRS; CDR2 reads YFSETQ. CDR3 length equals 14 residues. The CDR3 DNA follows: TGCGCCAGCAGCTTTGAGGCATCCAACAATGAGCAGTTCTTC. The encoded protein is CASSFEASNNEQFF.

V is TRBV7-8 and J is TRBJ1-5; D remains unclear. The V gene's germline CDR1 is SGHVS and CDR2 FQNEAQ. This CDR3 region has 14 residues. Deletions cut 3 bases from V and 4 bases from J, with 10 bases between. The CDR3 here is CASSFLGPNQPQHF. The CDR3 region has the DNA TGTGCCAGCAGCTTTCTAGGGCCTAATCAGCCCCAGCATTTT.

This clonotype has a handful of counts. The gene calls are TRBV5-6 and TRBJ2-1; a weak D match, TRBD1 (5 bases). The CDR3 loop spans 11 amino acids. The germline V gene encodes CDR1 SGHDT and CDR2 YYEEEE. V gave up 1 base and J gave up 15 bases, with 11 bases separating them. CDR3 loop: CASSLQGLGFF. The CDR3 nucleotides read TGTGCCAGCAGCTTGCAGGGATTGGGGTTCTTC.

The chain joins TRBV27 to TRBJ2-7; tentatively, D is TRBD2 (5 bases). Germline CDR1 reads MNHEY; CDR2 reads SMNVEV (reference sequence). Trimming took off 2 bases at V and 2 bases at J, with 13 bases between the two ends. This CDR3 has 15 amino acids. The CDR3 DNA follows: TGTGCCAGCAGTTTAGTAATATCCGGGACCTACGAGCAGTACTTC. It codes for CASSLVISGTYEQYF.

The J gene is TRBJ2-3, the V gene TRBV29-1, with 9 bases lining up with TRBD2. Trimming removed 5 bases from V and 2 bases from J; junction bases left unmatched: 2. CDR3 length: 13 amino acids. The germline CDR1 and CDR2 sequences are SQVTM and ANQGSEA. The CDR3 reads CSVSGRNTDTQYF. The DNA for the CDR3 is TGCAGCGTTAGCGGGAGGAACACAGATACGCAGTATTTT.

The V gene is TRBV20-1, the J gene TRBJ2-1; 11 nucleotides align to TRBD1. Unmatched junction bases numbered 7, after V lost 6 bases and J lost 3 bases. In germline, CDR1 is DFQATT, CDR2 SNEGSKA (reference sequence). CDR3 length equals 15 residues. CDR3 sequence (DNA): TGCAGTGCCAGTACCGGGACAGGGGGCTACAATGAGCAGTTCTTC. Protein: CSASTGTGGYNEQFF.

The CDR3 region has the DNA TGCGCCAGCAGGGTCGATTCAACTGATTACGAGCAGTACTTC. Protein sequence: CASRVDSTDYEQYF. The chain combines TRBV5-1 with TRBJ2-7; D not certain. CDR1 is SGHRS and CDR2 is YFSETQ in the germline V gene. The CDR3 has 14 amino acids. Trimming took off 5 bases at V and 4 bases at J, with 16 bases between the two ends.

This clonotype has more than one count but fewer than ten. Compared with germline, one end of the junction differs, possibly owing to a read error. The chain couples TRBV12-3 or TRBV12-4 to TRBJ2-5, with 9 bases that match TRBD2. The CDR3 length is 13 residues. The CDR3 sequence: CASSLAGTETQYF. As DNA, the CDR3 is TGTGCCAGCAGTCTAGCGGGAACAGAGACCCAGTACTTC.

The rearrangement links TRBV4-1 to TRBJ2-7; 12 positions agree with TRBD2. The ends lost 4 bases at V and 3 bases at J; junction bases unmatched: 4. Germline loops: CDR1 MGHRA, CDR2 YSYEKL. This CDR3 contains 15 residues. The CDR3 spells CASSLLAGGNYEQYF. Here the CDR3 DNA reads TGCGCCAGCAGCCTACTAGCGGGAGGAAACTACGAGCAGTACTTC.

The chain combines TRBV15 with TRBJ1-1, with D uncertain. V was shortened by 3 bases and J by 2 bases, with 13 bases between the two germline ends. Germline V gene data show CDR1 as LNHNV and CDR2 as YYDKDF (reference sequence). The length of the CDR3 is 15 residues. CDR3 nucleotide sequence: TGTGCCACCAGCAGTGAACGGGGAGTAAACACTGAAGCTTTCTTT. Translating it yields CATSSERGVNTEAFF.

The rearrangement links TRBV6-6 to TRBJ1-1; no definite D call. Germline values: CDR1 MNHNY, CDR2 SVGAGI (reference sequence). The length of the CDR3 is 14 residues. V was trimmed by 2 bases and J by 0 bases, leaving 7 bases between them. CDR3 in DNA: TGTGCCAGCAGTTACAGGGCGATGAACACTGAAGCTTTCTTT. Translating gives CASSYRAMNTEAFF.

The CDR3 coding sequence is TGTGCCAGCAGCCCCGGTGGGGGGCAGAACACTGAAGCTTTCTTT. Translation: CASSPGGGQNTEAFF. This chain uses TRBV7-2 with TRBJ1-1; TRBD1 is a possible D gene (6 bases). The CDR3 has 15 residues. Germline lookup yields CDR1 SGHTA and CDR2 FQGNSA. V was trimmed by 5 bases and J by 1 base, leaving 14 bases between them.

The genes are TRBV7-8 and TRBJ2-1; tentative D call: TRBD2 (6 bases). In germline, CDR1 is SGHVS, CDR2 FQNEAQ. CDR3 length equals 12 residues. Trimming left V 7 bases short and J 4 bases short, with 8 bases between. CDR3 region: CASTSEYNEQFF. In nucleotides, the CDR3 is TGTGCCAGCACTAGCGAGTACAATGAGCAGTTCTTC.

In regard to this clonotype: This may be a read error: a much more frequent sequence differs by one nucleotide. The chain has TRBV29-1 and TRBJ2-5; 7 bases match TRBD2. Germline CDR1 and CDR2: SQVTM and ANQGSEA. This CDR3 has 14 amino acids. The J segment lost 3 bases and the V segment lost 7 bases, leaving 11 bases of the junction unmatched. The CDR3 region is CSGAGGGREETQYF. The CDR3 nucleotides read TGCAGCGGTGCTGGCGGAGGGAGGGAAGAGACCCAGTACTTC.

At least ten counts were recorded for this clonotype. The V gene is TRBV5-1, the J gene TRBJ2-6; D is perhaps TRBD1 (5 bases). CDR1 is SGHRS and CDR2 is YFSETQ in the germline V gene. CDR3 length: 15 amino acids. V was trimmed by 0 bases and J by 2 bases, leaving 6 bases between them. The CDR3 DNA reads TGCGCCAGCAGCTTGGAGGGGACTGGGGCCAACGTCCTGACTTTC. It translates to CASSLEGTGANVLTF. The full variable domain, with the rest looked up from reference TRBV5-1 and TRBJ2-6, is KAGVTQTPRYLIKTRGQQVTLSCSPISGHRSVSWYQQTPGQGLQFLFEYFSETQRNKGNFPGRFSGRQFSNSRSEMNVSTLELGDSALYLCASSLEGTGANVLTFGAGSRLTVL.

The CDR3 DNA reads as TGTGCCATCAGCGATACAGGCCATGAGCAGTTCTTC. Its translation is CAISDTGHEQFF. The chain joins TRBV10-3 to TRBJ2-1, with a weak D call TRBD1 (5 bases). V shed 6 bases and J shed 8 bases, with 11 bases lying between them. CDR1 is ENHRY, CDR2 SYGVKD, per germline. The CDR3 covers 12 residues.

The chain is built from TRBV7-9 and TRBJ2-7, with 10 positions matching TRBD2. Germline CDR1 SEHNR, CDR2 FQNEAQ (reference sequence). This CDR3 comprises 16 residues. Germline trimming cut 5 bases from V and 3 bases from J; bases unmatched to any gene: 10. CDR3 sequence reads: CASSRGLAALNYEQYF. CDR3 nucleotides: TGTGCCAGCAGCCGCGGACTAGCGGCCTTGAACTACGAGCAGTACTTC.

The chain joins TRBV4-1 to TRBJ1-1; D gene ambiguous. This CDR3 region has 13 residues. Germline-derived CDR1 and CDR2 are MGHRA and YSYEKL. Trimming took 2 bases from V and 8 from J, leaving 12 bases between them. CDR3 residues: CASSQSVLDEAFF. CDR3 bases: TGCGCCAGCAGCCAAAGCGTTTTGGACGAAGCTTTCTTT.